The 32 T cell receptor beta chains below all came from one sample that was sequenced in a study of shared clonotypes between healthy human individuals. Here immunoSEQ multiplex PCR was the method, and the copy in TCRdb shows in-frame clones only, minus some. The sample includes roughly 520,000 clones, approximately 95% of them seen just once. The sequencing input was naive CD4+ T cells sorted from blood. The subset was: CD45RA+ positively selected. Every receptor here comes from a woman in her thirties in good health.

This chain links TRBV27 with TRBJ2-7; weak D call: TRBD2 (5 bases). This CDR3 has 15 residues. V lost 1 base, J lost 12 bases, and 22 bases lay in between. CDR1 is MNHEY and CDR2 is SMNVEV in the germline V gene (reference sequence). CDR3 coding DNA: TGTGCCAGCAGTTTATTCGGGGTTCTACGAAGGGCGGTGTACTTC. This gives the protein CASSLFGVLRRAVYF.

The V call is TRBV5-3, the J call TRBJ1-1; D possibly corresponds to TRBD1 (5 bases). TRBV5-3 counts as an open reading frame of uncertain function. Trimming pared 0 bases from V and 8 bases from J, leaving 11 bases between. The CDR3 totals 13 residues. This CDR3 is CARSLAGTSEAFF. CDR3 in DNA: TGTGCCAGAAGCTTGGCAGGGACCTCGGAAGCTTTCTTT.

This rearrangement joins TRBV5-5 to TRBJ2-3; D may be TRBD1 or TRBD2 (5 bases each). The CDR3 is 17 amino acids. The germline V and J ends were trimmed by 2 bases and 3 bases, with 19 bases remaining between them. Germline V gene lookup returns CDR1 SGHKS and CDR2 YYEKEE (reference sequence). The CDR3 loop is CASSFLAGTTGTDTQYF. The CDR3 region has the DNA TGTGCCAGCAGCTTTCTTGCCGGGACCACCGGTACAGATACGCAGTATTTT.

V usage is TRBV28 and J usage is TRBJ1-1, with D perhaps matching TRBD1 (5 bases). V was pared by 11 bases and J by 3 bases, with 16 bases between. The CDR3 totals 13 residues. In germline, CDR1 is MDHEN, CDR2 SYDVKM. CDR3 protein: CAVNVQDDTEAFF. As DNA, the CDR3 is TGTGCCGTAAATGTACAGGACGACACTGAAGCTTTCTTT.

The chain has TRBV7-7 and TRBJ2-5; TRBD2 aligns across 7 bases. V lost 0 bases and J lost 1; bases outside the gene matches: 8. CDR3 length: 17 amino acids. Germline V gives CDR1 SSHAT, CDR2 FNYEAQ (reference sequence). For the CDR3, the DNA is TGTGCCAGCAGCTTAGCGGGGCTAGCGGACCCCCAAGAGACCCAGTACTTC. It specifies CASSLAGLADPQETQYF.

The genes are TRBV25-1 and TRBJ1-4; tentatively, D is TRBD1 (6 bases). Germline CDR1 is MGHDK and CDR2 is SYGVNS. This CDR3 has 17 amino acids. The ends were cut back, 2 bases at V and 7 bases at J, with 20 bases in the middle. CDR3 sequence: CASSEAGGLFVFEKLFF. DNA for the CDR3: TGTGCCAGCAGTGAAGCGGGGGGGCTCTTTGTTTTTGAAAAACTGTTTTTT.

This clone was seen once. V is TRBV19 and J is TRBJ2-1; the D gene is possibly TRBD2 (5 bases). V lost 6 bases to trimming and J lost 0 bases, with 9 bases between them. This CDR3 contains 14 residues. From germline, CDR1 is LNHDA and CDR2 SQIVND (reference sequence). As DNA, the CDR3 is TGTGCCAGTAGCCGGGGTAACTCCTACAATGAGCAGTTCTTC. It codes for CASSRGNSYNEQFF.

J is TRBJ2-5 and V is TRBV2; D is ambiguous. The CDR3 runs 11 residues. The V end lost 6 bases, the J end lost 5 bases, and 7 bases lay between the germline ends. The germline V gene encodes CDR1 SNHLY and CDR2 FYNNEI. CDR3 sequence reads: CASRSGETQYF. As DNA, the CDR3 is TGTGCCAGCAGAAGTGGGGAGACCCAGTACTTC.

This clone was observed once. The CDR3 loop is CASRGQLSDTQYF. In DNA, the CDR3 is TGTGCCAGCCGTGGCCAGCTCTCAGATACGCAGTATTTT. This chain joins TRBV7-9 and TRBJ2-3; no clear D. This CDR3 has 13 residues. V gave up 8 bases and J gave up 4 bases, with 13 bases separating them. Looked up from germline, CDR1 is SEHNR and CDR2 is FQNEAQ (reference sequence). The full variable domain, with the rest looked up from reference TRBV7-9 and TRBJ2-3, is DTGVSQNPRHKITKRGQNVTFRCDPISEHNRLYWYRQTLGQGPEFLTYFQNEAQLEKSRLLSDRFSAERPKGSFSTLEIQRTEQGDSAMYLCASRGQLSDTQYFGPGTRLTVL.

The chain employs TRBV15 and TRBJ2-7, with TRBD2 matching 10 bases. The V gene end was trimmed by 0 bases and the J gene end by 9 bases; junction bases not matched to a gene: 11. This CDR3 comprises 16 residues. CDR1 LNHNV and CDR2 YYDKDF come from the germline V gene (reference sequence). CDR3 residues: CATSRDRASGSRVQYF. The CDR3 DNA sequence: TGTGCCACCAGCAGAGATAGGGCTAGCGGGAGCCGGGTGCAGTACTTC.

This clone was seen a single time. The chain has TRBV6-5 and TRBJ1-5, with unresolved D. Germline V gene lookup returns CDR1 MNHEY and CDR2 SVGAGI. The V end lost 8 bases, the J end lost 9 bases, and 14 bases lay between the germline ends. CDR3 length: 12 residues. This CDR3 reads CASPSEAGPQHF. The DNA of the CDR3 is TGTGCCAGCCCATCAGAGGCCGGGCCCCAGCATTTT.

CDR3 region: CASSLGGTGYTEAFF. CDR3 DNA sequence: TGTGCCAGCAGCTTAGGGGGGACAGGGTACACTGAAGCTTTCTTT. The rearrangement uses TRBV11-2 and TRBJ1-1, with 9 bases that match TRBD1. Germline V gene sequence: CDR1 SGHAT, CDR2 FQNNGV. Trimming cost V 1 base and J 3 bases; bases outside gene matches: 3. CDR3 length: 15 amino acids.

The chain recombines TRBV5-1 with TRBJ2-3; D is uncertain. V dropped 4 bases and J dropped 5 bases, with 8 bases sitting between them. CDR3 size: 12 residues. CDR1 SGHRS and CDR2 YFSETQ come from the germline V gene. As DNA, the CDR3 is TGCGCCAGCAGCCCCACATTAGATACGCAGTATTTT. Translation: CASSPTLDTQYF.

The genes are TRBV28 and TRBJ2-5; 8 nucleotides agree with TRBD1. Germline CDR1 MDHEN, CDR2 SYDVKM. V shed 10 bases and J 4 bases; nucleotides not matched to a gene: 11. This CDR3 is 14 amino acids long. The CDR3 region has the DNA TGTGCCATCGCAGGGGGCGCCTCTGTAGAGACCCAGTACTTC. The encoded protein is CAIAGGASVETQYF.

The V gene is TRBV11-1, the J gene TRBJ2-7; no definite D call. CDR1 is SGHAT and CDR2 is FQDESV in the germline V gene (reference sequence). CDR3 length equals 13 residues. V lost 5 bases and J 9 bases, leaving 17 bases between the germline ends. The CDR3 loop is CASSLGGPDGQYF. The DNA of the CDR3 is TGTGCCAGCAGCCTAGGTGGGCCCGACGGGCAGTACTTC.

The V gene is TRBV7-2, the J gene TRBJ2-7; no clear D. Germline loops: CDR1 SGHTA, CDR2 FQGNSA. This CDR3 is 14 amino acids long. V lost 5 bases, J lost 7 bases, and 18 bases lay in between. CDR3 DNA: TGTGCCAGCAGCCCCCAGAAAGAGAACTGGGAGCAGTACTTC. This encodes CASSPQKENWEQYF.

V gene TRBV6-6 combines with J gene TRBJ2-7; weak D call: TRBD1 (5 bases). Germline V gene sequence: CDR1 MNHNY, CDR2 SVGAGI (reference sequence). V lost 5 bases and J 0 bases, leaving 14 bases between the germline ends. CDR3 size: 15 residues. The CDR3 DNA follows: TGTGCCAGCAGTAAGACAGTTAGGAGCTCCTACGAGCAGTACTTC. Its translation is CASSKTVRSSYEQYF.

V and J are TRBV7-8 and TRBJ2-7, with TRBD1 identical over 10 bases. The CDR3 totals 15 residues. The germline gives CDR1 SGHVS, CDR2 FQNEAQ. V lost 4 bases to trimming and J lost 6 bases; unmatched junction nucleotides: 9. For the CDR3, the DNA is TGTGCCAGCAGCTCACCGGGACAGGGGAACCGCGAGCAGTACTTC. Protein sequence: CASSSPGQGNREQYF.

This clone was observed once. The chain is built from TRBV5-1 and TRBJ1-2; 10 bases are shared with TRBD1. There are 14 residues in the CDR3. Germline V CDR1 and CDR2: SGHRS, YFSETQ. The trim removed 4 bases at V and 6 bases at J, leaving 6 bases unmatched. The chain's CDR3 is CASSGGQGRDGYTF. The CDR3 coding sequence is TGCGCCAGCAGCGGGGGACAGGGGAGGGATGGCTACACCTTC.

The chain has TRBV6-5 and TRBJ2-7; TRBD1 or TRBD2 may be the D gene (5 bases each). CDR1 is MNHEY and CDR2 is SVGAGI in the germline V gene. CDR3 size: 15 residues. V was shortened by 5 bases and J by 7 bases, with 21 bases between the two germline ends. The CDR3 coding sequence is TGTGCCAGCAGTACGACCCCCGGGGCGGGTGGAGAGCAGTACTTC. It codes for CASSTTPGAGGEQYF.

This clone was recorded only once. The gene calls are TRBV28 and TRBJ1-5, with 7 nucleotides matching TRBD1. The CDR3 has 12 amino acids. CDR1 and CDR2 (germline): MDHEN, SYDVKM. V shed 6 bases, J shed 9 bases, and the junction held 5 bases outside the gene matches. The CDR3 sequence is CASSANRGPQHF. DNA of the CDR3: TGTGCCAGCAGCGCGAACAGGGGGCCCCAGCATTTT. The complete variable domain, with remaining parts taken from reference TRBV28 and TRBJ1-5, reads DVKVTQSSRYLVKRTGEKVFLECVQDMDHENMFWYRQDPGLGLRLIYFSYDVKMKEKGDIPEGYSVSREKKERFSLILESASTNQTSMYLCASSANRGPQHFGDGTRLSIL.

The chain recombines TRBV7-3 with TRBJ2-1, with D maybe TRBD2 (6 bases). V was pared by 5 bases and J by 8 bases, with 13 bases between. The germline gives CDR1 SGHTA, CDR2 FQGTGA. This CDR3 contains 13 residues. CDR3 sequence: CASSPGSWDEQFF. The CDR3, as DNA: TGTGCCAGCAGCCCCGGGAGTTGGGATGAGCAGTTCTTC.

The chain couples TRBV11-2 to TRBJ1-6; D ambiguous. Germline-derived CDR1 and CDR2 are SGHAT and FQNNGV. V was shortened by 1 base and J by 0 bases, with 4 bases between the two germline ends. The CDR3 is made up of 15 amino acids. The CDR3 sequence is CASSLGSSYNSPLHF. CDR3 in DNA: TGTGCCAGCAGCTTAGGAAGCTCCTATAATTCACCCCTCCACTTT.

The chain recombines TRBV29-1 with TRBJ1-1; the D gene is possibly TRBD1 (6 bases). CDR3 length: 14 amino acids. The V gene's germline CDR1 is SQVTM and CDR2 ANQGSEA. Trimming took off 4 bases at V and 3 bases at J, with 15 bases between the two ends. CDR3 bases: TGCAGCGTTGTAACCTTTGGACAGTACACTGAAGCTTTCTTT. Translation gives CSVVTFGQYTEAFF.

This clone occurred once. V is TRBV6-1 and J is TRBJ1-1; no clear D. V was cut by 4 bases and J by 5 bases, with 14 bases left in between. The germline CDR1 and CDR2 sequences are MNHNS and SASEGT. The CDR3 consists of 14 residues. In nucleotides, the CDR3 is TGTGCCAGCAGTGTCGGGTTTTCGCGAACTGAAGCTTTCTTT. Amino acids: CASSVGFSRTEAFF.

The chain is built from TRBV5-1 and TRBJ2-5; 7 bases match TRBD1. The trim removed 6 bases at V and 2 bases at J, leaving 10 bases unmatched. Germline V CDR1 and CDR2: SGHRS, YFSETQ. The CDR3 is 15 amino acids. The CDR3 sequence: CASTMAATGQETQYF. CDR3 nucleotide sequence: TGCGCCAGCACCATGGCTGCGACAGGGCAAGAGACCCAGTACTTC.

The rearrangement joins TRBV28 to TRBJ2-1, with 7 bases matching TRBD2. The germline CDR1 and CDR2 sequences are MDHEN and SYDVKM. With V trimmed by 2 bases and J by 8 bases, 12 bases remained unmatched. The CDR3 is 16 residues long. The CDR3 protein is CASSLGGAGVSDEQFF. CDR3 sequence (DNA): TGTGCCAGCAGTTTAGGCGGGGCGGGAGTTTCCGATGAGCAGTTCTTC. The full variable domain, completed using reference TRBV28 and TRBJ2-1, is DVKVTQSSRYLVKRTGEKVFLECVQDMDHENMFWYRQDPGLGLRLIYFSYDVKMKEKGDIPEGYSVSREKKERFSLILESASTNQTSMYLCASSLGGAGVSDEQFFGPGTRLTVL.

V usage is TRBV21-1 and J usage is TRBJ2-2. TRBV21-1 is a known pseudogene. The CDR3 is 15 residues long. CDR3 sequence: CASSNLGVDTGELFF. Written as DNA, the CDR3 is TGTGCCAGCAGCAATCTTGGGGTTGACACCGGGGAGCTGTTTTTT.

In nucleotides, the CDR3 is TGTGCCAGCAGTTTCACGATCAGGGCTGATCAGCCCCAGCATTTT. Translating it yields CASSFTIRADQPQHF. The J gene is TRBJ1-5, the V gene TRBV28; a possible D gene is TRBD1 (5 bases). Germline CDR1 reads MDHEN; CDR2 reads SYDVKM. Trimming removed 3 bases at V and 5 bases at J, with 14 bases between. This CDR3 contains 15 residues.

V usage is TRBV4-1 and J usage is TRBJ2-7; 9 bases are a match to TRBD1. Germline lookup yields CDR1 MGHRA and CDR2 YSYEKL. Unmatched junction bases numbered 10, after V lost 5 bases and J lost 5 bases. The CDR3 contains 15 residues. CDR3 residues: CASSFTGTGFNEQYF. Written as DNA, the CDR3 is TGCGCCAGCAGCTTTACCGGGACAGGGTTTAACGAGCAGTACTTC.

The chain couples TRBV19 to TRBJ1-5; 8 positions match TRBD1. The ends lost 4 bases at V and 5 bases at J; junction bases unmatched: 7. The CDR3 runs 15 residues. CDR1 and CDR2 from the germline V gene are LNHDA and SQIVND (reference sequence). The DNA for the CDR3 is TGTGCCAGTAGTAGGGGACAGGAACTTGATCAGCCCCAGCATTTT. Translated, it gives CASSRGQELDQPQHF.

V is TRBV9 and J is TRBJ1-2; TRBD1 might be the D (6 bases). This CDR3 is built from 16 residues. Germline-derived CDR1 and CDR2 are SGDLS and YYNGEE. Trimming cost V 0 bases and J 4 bases, with 16 bases left between them. CDR3 DNA sequence: TGTGCCAGCAGCGTAGAAATTAACAGGGCGTTCTATGGCTACACCTTC. As protein: CASSVEINRAFYGYTF.